Listed here are 22 T cell receptor beta chains from one sample, sequenced in a study of blood T cell repertoires in COVID-19. Profiling relied on immunoSEQ multiplex PCR, and the TCRdb table lists in-frame clones only, not all of them. The data show around 180,000 clones, roughly 85% seen once. Material: peripheral blood. The receptors stem from a human donor with active or convalescent COVID-19. The donor label of this sample is uncertain.

The J gene is TRBJ1-5, the V gene TRBV4-1, with 8 bases matching TRBD1. The length of the CDR3 is 17 residues. CDR1 MGHRA and CDR2 YSYEKL come from the germline V gene. With 2 bases clipped from V and 5 bases from J, the junction kept 11 bases outside the gene matches. CDR3 protein: CASSQIIHRGDHQPQHF. As DNA, the CDR3 is TGCGCCAGCAGCCAAATTATCCACAGGGGGGACCATCAGCCCCAGCATTTT.

The chain combines TRBV7-2 with TRBJ1-2, with 10 bases fitting TRBD1. The CDR3 has 14 amino acids. V lost 5 bases, J lost 4 bases, and 4 bases stayed unmatched. Germline values: CDR1 SGHTA, CDR2 FQGNSA. CDR3 sequence reads: CASSPTGGLYGYTF. The CDR3 DNA is TGTGCCAGCAGCCCGACAGGGGGCCTCTATGGCTACACCTTC.

The CDR3 here is CASSPLAGGPDTQYF. CDR3 coding DNA: TGTGCCAGCAGTCCACTAGCGGGAGGGCCAGATACGCAGTATTTT. This chain joins TRBV2 and TRBJ2-3; 13 bases line up with TRBD2. CDR3 length equals 15 residues. Germline CDR1 SNHLY, CDR2 FYNNEI. V gave up 5 bases and J gave up 4 bases; unmatched junction bases: 3.

This clone was picked up one time. The rearrangement uses TRBV24-1 and TRBJ1-2, with D hard to call. Germline V CDR1 and CDR2: KGHDR, SFDVKD. There are 14 residues in the CDR3. V dropped 2 bases and J dropped 4 bases, with 10 bases sitting between them. The CDR3 here is CATSDYATSYGYTF. The CDR3 DNA is TGTGCCACCAGTGATTACGCGACTAGCTATGGCTACACCTTC.

The V call is TRBV4-2, the J call TRBJ1-2; 9 positions match TRBD1. Germline-derived CDR1 and CDR2 are LGHNA and YNFKEQ. CDR3 size: 15 residues. The junction had 8 bases not matched to a gene; V was cut back by 2 bases and J by 7 bases. CDR3 nucleotides: TGTGCCAGCAGCCAATCGGGACAGGGCCTTATTGGCTACACCTTC. Translating it yields CASSQSGQGLIGYTF.

V gene TRBV28 combines with J gene TRBJ1-6; perhaps TRBD1 as D (6 bases). Trimming left V 2 bases short and J 7 bases short, with 15 bases between. In germline, CDR1 is MDHEN, CDR2 SYDVKM. The length of the CDR3 is 16 residues. The CDR3 bases are TGTGCCAGCAGTTTACGAGGGGGGGTAGGAAATTCACCCCTCCACTTT. This translates into CASSLRGGVGNSPLHF.

This sequence joins TRBV2 and TRBJ2-7, with 11 bases matching TRBD2. The junction had 11 bases not matched to a gene; V was cut back by 6 bases and J by 4 bases. The germline CDR1 and CDR2 sequences are SNHLY and FYNNEI. The CDR3 runs 16 residues. Here the CDR3 DNA reads TGTGCCAGCAGCTTCATGCGACTAGCGGGATCTTACGAGCAGTACTTC. It translates to CASSFMRLAGSYEQYF.

The chain is built from TRBV7-9 and TRBJ1-2; D gene uncertain. CDR1 is SEHNR and CDR2 is FQNEAQ in the germline V gene (reference sequence). The CDR3 length is 15 residues. The V gene lost 1 base and the J gene lost 2 bases, with 11 bases spanning the gap. CDR3: CASSLVSQANYGYTF. DNA of the CDR3: TGTGCCAGCAGCTTAGTATCGCAGGCGAACTATGGCTACACCTTC.

This clone was recorded only once. The chain combines TRBV28 with TRBJ1-3, with TRBD1 as a possible D gene (6 bases). Germline CDR1 MDHEN, CDR2 SYDVKM. The CDR3 sequence is 13 residues long. Between the trimmed V and J ends, which lost 7 bases and 4 bases, there was a span of 11 bases. The CDR3 sequence: CASTRQGGNTIYF. In DNA form, the CDR3 reads TGTGCCAGCACGAGGCAGGGGGGAAACACCATATATTTT.

The rearrangement joins TRBV5-4 to TRBJ1-2; D is perhaps TRBD1 (6 bases). This CDR3 has 18 residues. Per germline, CDR1 SGHNT and CDR2 YYREEE (reference sequence). Trimming took off 4 bases at V and 0 bases at J, with 22 bases between the two ends. The CDR3 DNA follows: TGTGCCAGCAGCCCTGGGGGGGGCGCAAATAATCCTAACTATGGCTACACCTTC. It encodes CASSPGGGANNPNYGYTF.

The V gene is TRBV18, the J gene TRBJ2-1; D is possibly TRBD1 (6 bases). Germline V gene sequence: CDR1 KGHSH, CDR2 LQKENI. This CDR3 contains 16 residues. Trimming shortened V by 1 base and J by 4 bases, and 14 bases separated the two germline ends. Written as DNA, the CDR3 is TGTGCCAGCTCACCACTCTCCTCAGGGGTTTACAATGAGCAGTTCTTC. Amino acids: CASSPLSSGVYNEQFF.

The gene calls are TRBV28 and TRBJ2-1; perhaps TRBD2 as D (6 bases). Germline V gene sequence: CDR1 MDHEN, CDR2 SYDVKM. This CDR3 is 17 amino acids long. V lost 4 bases and J lost 3, with 19 bases in between. CDR3 loop: CASSSLRSGLGYNEQFF. The CDR3 nucleotides read TGTGCCAGCAGTTCCTTACGTTCGGGACTCGGCTACAATGAGCAGTTCTTC.

This chain connects TRBV7-5 to TRBJ2-3; the D call in the table, TRBD1, was not verified against the DNA. TRBV7-5 constitutes a pseudogene. CDR3 length: 15 amino acids. CDR3 amino acids: CVRSPGQKKADTQYF. The DNA of the CDR3 is TGTGTCAGAAGCCCCGGACAGAAAAAGGCAGATACGCAGTATTTT.

This clone appeared a single time. The chain combines TRBV5-1 with TRBJ1-2; the D gene is possibly TRBD1 (6 bases). The CDR3 sequence is 15 residues long. Per the germline V gene, CDR1 is SGHRS and CDR2 is YFSETQ. V was cut by 0 bases and J by 4 bases, with 13 bases left in between. In nucleotides, the CDR3 is TGCGCCAGCAGCTTGGCCGCCAGGGGCACCTATGGCTACACCTTC. Encoded protein: CASSLAARGTYGYTF.

The rearrangement links TRBV7-2 to TRBJ2-7; D unclear. Per the germline V gene, CDR1 is SGHTA and CDR2 is FQGNSA. The CDR3 sequence is 14 residues long. The germline V and J ends were trimmed by 4 bases and 0 bases, with 10 bases remaining between them. The CDR3: CASSSPGYSYEQYF. The CDR3 bases are TGTGCCAGCAGCTCCCCCGGGTACTCCTACGAGCAGTACTTC.

The rearrangement joins TRBV29-1 to TRBJ1-2; no clear D gene. CDR3 length equals 12 residues. Between the trimmed V and J ends, which lost 4 bases and 6 bases, there was a span of 12 bases. Germline V gene lookup returns CDR1 SQVTM and CDR2 ANQGSEA. The CDR3 is CSVVDYDNGYTF. In DNA, the CDR3 is TGCAGCGTTGTTGACTACGACAATGGCTACACCTTC.

The chain couples TRBV3-1 (or the pseudogene TRBV3-2) to TRBJ1-4; a weak D match, TRBD1 (6 bases). CDR1 is LGHDT and CDR2 is YNNKEL in the germline V gene (reference sequence). Trimming took 1 base from V and 9 from J, leaving 15 bases between them. CDR3 size: 15 residues. The CDR3 reads CASSQGSGVGKKLFF. The DNA for the CDR3 is TGTGCCAGCAGCCAAGGCTCAGGGGTAGGGAAAAAACTGTTTTTT.

The chain employs TRBV4-1 and TRBJ1-6, with no clear D. The germline V gene has CDR1 MGHRA and CDR2 YSYEKL. Trimming removed 1 base from V and 4 bases from J, with 11 bases in between. The CDR3 contains 16 residues. The CDR3 loop reads CASSQGGGQYNSPLHF. CDR3 bases: TGCGCCAGCAGCCAAGGTGGCGGGCAGTATAATTCACCCCTCCACTTT.

The genes are TRBV5-5 and TRBJ2-5; the D gene is possibly TRBD1 (8 bases). The ends were cut back, 0 bases at V and 9 bases at J, with 24 bases in the middle. CDR1 SGHKS and CDR2 YYEKEE come from the germline V gene (reference sequence). This CDR3 is 17 amino acids long. The CDR3 protein is CASSLAPGGQGAVAQYF. The CDR3 DNA reads as TGTGCCAGCAGCTTGGCCCCCGGGGGGCAGGGGGCGGTGGCCCAGTACTTC.

The chain carries TRBV25-1 and TRBJ2-7; 7 bases line up with TRBD2. CDR1 MGHDK and CDR2 SYGVNS come from the germline V gene. V shed 11 bases, J shed 4 bases, and the junction held 11 bases outside the gene matches. The CDR3 consists of 13 residues. The CDR3 sequence: CAGYGGENYEQYF. In DNA form, the CDR3 reads TGTGCCGGTTATGGGGGGGAGAATTACGAGCAGTACTTC.

The chain combines TRBV2 with TRBJ1-6, with 9 bases that match TRBD1. V shed 6 bases and J 9 bases; nucleotides not matched to a gene: 9. Per the germline V gene, CDR1 is SNHLY and CDR2 is FYNNEI. CDR3 length: 15 residues. CDR3 nucleotide sequence: TGTGCCAGCAGGCAACAGGGGGCCCTAAGTTCACCCCTCCACTTT. This translates into CASRQQGALSSPLHF.

The chain couples TRBV6-2 or TRBV6-3 to TRBJ2-7; 8 bases agree with TRBD2. Germline loops: CDR1 MNHEY, CDR2 SVGEGT. The V and J ends lost 6 bases and 4 bases, in that order; junction bases with no gene match: 5. This CDR3 has 13 residues. The chain's CDR3 is CASSASGSYEQYF. The CDR3 DNA reads as TGTGCCAGCAGCGCCAGCGGGAGTTACGAGCAGTACTTC.